The present TCR beta chain was sequenced within a study of molecular identifiers for immune sequencing clone quantification. Study-level findings and limits: Sizes of highly expanded clones could be underestimated through identical TCRs sharing a barcode. Clones above 20 RNA copies contained over 99% of effector molecules and under 1% of naive molecules.

On this clonotype itself: Its target is unknown. One junction end does not reproduce the germline sequence, and a read error may be involved.

In germline, CDR1 is SNHLY, CDR2 FYNNEI. The CDR3 contains 16 residues. As previously described, bulk TCR libraries were made using listed TCR primers. Each CDR3 protein gets one entry after TCRdb re-called the PCR reads with MiXCR. The sample records 85,000 to 90,000 distinct CDR3 sequences, around 27% being singletons. The material sequenced was naive CD8+ T cells from blood, with Jurkat cell RNA spiked in. Subset in this sample: FACS-sorted CD8+CD4-CCR7+CD45RA+ naive T cells. The TCR originated in a human donor in good health. Some libraries in this study had Jurkat cell RNA spiked in. V is TRBV2 and J is TRBJ1-5; no clear D gene. CDR3 bases: TGTGCCAGCAGTGATGCGATCCGGAAAAGCAATCAGCCCCCGCATTTT. This translates into CASSDAIRKSNQPPHF.